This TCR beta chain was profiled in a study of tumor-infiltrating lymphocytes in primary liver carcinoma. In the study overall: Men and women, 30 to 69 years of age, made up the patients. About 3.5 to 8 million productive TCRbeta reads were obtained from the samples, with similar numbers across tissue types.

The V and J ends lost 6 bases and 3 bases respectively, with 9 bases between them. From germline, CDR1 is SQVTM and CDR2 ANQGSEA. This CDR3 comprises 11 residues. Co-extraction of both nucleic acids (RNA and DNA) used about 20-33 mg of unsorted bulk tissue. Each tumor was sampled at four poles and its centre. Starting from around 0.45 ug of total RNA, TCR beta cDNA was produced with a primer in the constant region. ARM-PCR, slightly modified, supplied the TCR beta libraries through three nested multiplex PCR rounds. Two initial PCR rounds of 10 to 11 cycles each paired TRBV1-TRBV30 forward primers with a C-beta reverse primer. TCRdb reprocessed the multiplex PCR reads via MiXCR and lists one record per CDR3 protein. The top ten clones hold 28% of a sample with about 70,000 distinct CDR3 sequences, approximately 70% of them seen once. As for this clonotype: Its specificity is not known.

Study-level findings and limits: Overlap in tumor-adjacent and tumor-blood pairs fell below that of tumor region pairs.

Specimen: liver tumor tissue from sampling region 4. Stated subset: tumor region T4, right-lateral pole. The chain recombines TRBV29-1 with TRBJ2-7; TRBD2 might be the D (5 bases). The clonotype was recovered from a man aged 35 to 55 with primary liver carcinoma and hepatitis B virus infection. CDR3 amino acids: CSVGANYEQYF. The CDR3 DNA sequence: TGCAGCGTGGGAGCCAACTACGAGCAGTACTTC.